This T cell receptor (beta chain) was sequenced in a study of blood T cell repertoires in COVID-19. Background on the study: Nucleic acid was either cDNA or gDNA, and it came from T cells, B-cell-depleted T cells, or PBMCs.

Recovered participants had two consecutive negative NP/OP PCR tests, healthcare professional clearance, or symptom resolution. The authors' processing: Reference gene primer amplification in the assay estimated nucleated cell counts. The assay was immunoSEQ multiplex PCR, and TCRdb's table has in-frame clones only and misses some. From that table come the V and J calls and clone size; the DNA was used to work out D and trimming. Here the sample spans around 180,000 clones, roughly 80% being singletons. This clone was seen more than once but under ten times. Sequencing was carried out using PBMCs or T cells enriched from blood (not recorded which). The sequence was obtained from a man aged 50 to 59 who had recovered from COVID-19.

The DNA for the CDR3 is TGTGCCAGCAGTCAACAGACCAATGAGCAGTTCTTC. It translates to CASSQQTNEQFF. The genes are TRBV6-2 or TRBV6-3 and TRBJ2-1, with D hard to call. Germline V gene data show CDR1 as MNHEY and CDR2 as SVGEGT. This CDR3 is 12 amino acids long. Trimming removed 5 bases at V and 6 bases at J, with 8 bases between.